This T cell receptor beta chain was found in a study of T cells after yellow fever vaccination (dated by TCRdb to between 2018 and 2021). Looking at the study overall: The SMART-Seq v4 Ultra Low Input RNA kit was used to prepare libraries from fractions with low cell numbers. To follow T-cell clones before and after both primary and booster YFV17D yellow fever vaccination, bulk TCR alpha and beta repertoires underwent longitudinal sequencing. Two healthy male donors, one aged 18 to 30 and one aged 30 to 40 years, made up the cohort. Blood samples were taken at several timepoints before and after primary and secondary immunization, and bulk PBMC replicates and cell subsets were isolated. The paper's findings and limits, for the study overall: Most clones expanded after primary vaccination (96% of CD4 and roughly 90% of CD8) were re-detected after the booster, suggesting that broad memory maintenance occurred. Computational filtering was needed because FACS-sorted repertoires could contain abundant contaminating clonotypes from the bulk population. The secondary T-cell response was weaker than the primary response but faster, peaking on day 5 instead of day 15. The study included only two donors, which limits how far the findings can be generalized. A small share of clonotypes was detected in both CD4 and CD8 compartments, with the overlap likely arising from convergent recombination.

The treatment or condition label corresponds to: live attenuated yellow fever vaccine strain. At each blood-draw timepoint, two biological replicates of bulk PBMCs were obtained. A standard Ficoll-Paque protocol was used to isolate PBMCs from peripheral blood. RNA was extracted with TriZol from bulk PBMCs, CD4 and CD8 fractions, and dextramer-positive and dextramer-negative fractions. TCR cDNA was synthesized by 5'RACE template switching, through which a universal primer site and unique molecular identifiers were introduced. Priming of cDNA synthesis was performed from both the TCR alpha and TCR beta constant segments. Library amplification used two PCR steps, and the second PCR step added sample barcodes and sequencing adapters. Sequencing of libraries was done on Illumina HiSeq 2500 (2x100 bp) or NovaSeq (2x150 bp). In the authors' own workflow: Reads were demultiplexed and collapsed into UMI consensus sequences with MIGEC, and V(D)J alignment was performed with MiXCR. Using edgeR on replicate PBMC samples, clonotypes were called vaccine-responding if FDR was below 0.01 and the log2 fold change was above 5 up to day 15. Bulk clonotypes were assigned CD4 or CD8 identity according to which sequenced CD4 or CD8 repertoire held them at higher abundance. TCRdb reworked the public reads: Q25 trimming with fastp, MiXCR clone assembly, productive beta chains retained. Each CDR3 protein appears once, grouped with its most common genes and DNA. TCRdb assigned the V and J calls; the authors' analysis was not used. In this sample the table shows around 500,000 distinct CDR3 sequences, 20% to 25% of which occur a single time. Of the sample, about a sixth is held by the ten largest clones.

For this clonotype: The clone's antigen remains unknown. There are no base qualities to consult, and no much larger clone falls within one base.

Taken from cysteine to phenylalanine, the CDR3 has 13 residues. The entry retains the CDR3 DNA only, 39 bases that are in frame from base 1. The V end gives up 4 bases and the J end 8 bases, leaving 4 bases in the junction not matched to a gene. Taken from the germline V gene, the CDR1 and CDR2 loops are LGHNA and YSLEER. The rearranged segments are TRBV4-3 and TRBJ1-5; TRBD1 agrees with 8 junctional bases. The receptor was derived from a man aged 18-30 years who received the YFV17D yellow fever vaccine. Sample: PBMCs, taken 21 days after the first yellow fever vaccination. The nucleotides read TGCGCCAGCAGCCCGGACAGGGATGAGCCCCAGCATTTT. This encodes CASSPDRDEPQHF.